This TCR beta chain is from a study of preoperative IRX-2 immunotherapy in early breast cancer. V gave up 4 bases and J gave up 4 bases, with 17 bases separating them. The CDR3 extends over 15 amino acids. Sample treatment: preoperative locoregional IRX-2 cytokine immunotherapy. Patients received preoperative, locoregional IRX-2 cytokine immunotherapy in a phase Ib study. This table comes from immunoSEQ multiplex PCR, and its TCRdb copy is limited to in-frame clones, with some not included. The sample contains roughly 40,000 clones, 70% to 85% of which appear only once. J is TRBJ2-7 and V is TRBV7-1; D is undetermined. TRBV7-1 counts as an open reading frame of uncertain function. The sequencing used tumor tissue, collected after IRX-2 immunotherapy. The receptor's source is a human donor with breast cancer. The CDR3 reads CASSFPSGEKYEQYF. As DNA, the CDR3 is TGTGCCAGCAGCTTTCCCTCTGGGGAAAAATACGAGCAGTACTTC.